This TCR beta chain comes out of a study of OX40 agonist ivuxolimab in advanced cancers. CDR3 size: 16 residues. With 0 bases clipped from V and 1 base from J, the junction kept 3 bases outside the gene matches. Germline CDR1 reads SGHTA; CDR2 reads FQGNSA. Profiled with immunoSEQ multiplex PCR; TCRdb holds only in-frame clones, not every one. The top ten hold about 1.9% of the sample, which has some 48,000 clones, around 87% seen once. This rearrangement joins TRBV7-2 to TRBJ1-5, with 7 bases aligning to TRBD1. This sequence originates from an adult with an advanced solid tumor such as melanoma, head and neck, liver or kidney cancer. Sequenced here: CD4+ or CD8+ T cells sorted from blood, sampled in a trial of the OX40 agonist ivuxolimab. The CDR3 loop is CASSLAAGGSNQPQHF. As DNA, the CDR3 is TGTGCCAGCAGCTTAGCCGCAGGGGGAAGCAATCAGCCCCAGCATTTT.